A selection of T cell receptor beta chains follows, all from one sample in a study of technical replicates of blood from several donors. Assay used: immunoSEQ multiplex PCR; TCRdb lists only in-frame clones, some missing. Of some 80,000 clones in the sample, about 91% were seen once. The sequenced sample consisted of T cells isolated from PBMCs. Every receptor here comes from a human donor in good health. Each CDR3 is given with its conserved first and last residue.

v_call,cdr3_aa
TRBV4-1,CASSHRLAVYNEQFF
TRBV10-3,CAISPGQGNTEAFF
TRBV7-3,CASSATGRNTEAFF
TRBV11-3,CASSGQGNSRPYEQYF
TRBV4-2,CASSAGGAGANVLTF
TRBV5-1,CASSLDGRRRNEQFF
TRBV25-1,CASSEFGQQETQYF
TRBV5-8,CASSPEVLNQPQHF
TRBV5-1,CASSPTSGSYEQYF
TRBV9,CASSVGSGNQPQHF
TRBV7-2,CASSLQRGGYNEQFF
TRBV6-1,CASSEGQPYEQYF
TRBV6-5,CASSYDRNYGYTF